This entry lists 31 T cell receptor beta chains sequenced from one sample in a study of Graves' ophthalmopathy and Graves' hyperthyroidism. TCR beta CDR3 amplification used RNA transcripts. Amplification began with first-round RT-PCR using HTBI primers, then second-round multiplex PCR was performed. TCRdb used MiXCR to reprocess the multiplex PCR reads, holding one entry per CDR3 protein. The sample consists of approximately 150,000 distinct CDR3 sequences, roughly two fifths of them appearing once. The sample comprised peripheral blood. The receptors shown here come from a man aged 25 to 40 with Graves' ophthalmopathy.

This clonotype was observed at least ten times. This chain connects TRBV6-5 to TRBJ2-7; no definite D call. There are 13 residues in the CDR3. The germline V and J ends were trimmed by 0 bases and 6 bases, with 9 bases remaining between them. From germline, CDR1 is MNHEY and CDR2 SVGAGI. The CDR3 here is CASSYSPIFEQYF. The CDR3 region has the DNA TGTGCCAGCAGTTACTCCCCAATATTCGAGCAGTACTTC.

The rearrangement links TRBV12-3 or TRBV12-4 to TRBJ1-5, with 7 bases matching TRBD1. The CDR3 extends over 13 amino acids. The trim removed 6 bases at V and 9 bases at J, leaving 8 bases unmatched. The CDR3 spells CASSLDRSGPQHF. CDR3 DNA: TGTGCCAGCAGCTTGGACAGGAGCGGGCCCCAGCATTTT.

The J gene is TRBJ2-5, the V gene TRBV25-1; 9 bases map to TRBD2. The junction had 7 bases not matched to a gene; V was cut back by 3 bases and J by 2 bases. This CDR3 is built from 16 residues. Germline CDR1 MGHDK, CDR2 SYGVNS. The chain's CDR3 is CASSDLAGGEQETQYF. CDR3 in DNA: TGTGCCAGCAGTGACTTGGCGGGAGGGGAACAAGAGACCCAGTACTTC.

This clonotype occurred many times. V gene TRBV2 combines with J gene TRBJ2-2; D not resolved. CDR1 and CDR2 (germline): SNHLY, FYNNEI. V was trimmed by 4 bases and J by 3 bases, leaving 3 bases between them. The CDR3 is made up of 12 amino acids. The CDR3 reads CASSVDTGELFF. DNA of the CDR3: TGTGCCAGCAGTGTGGACACCGGGGAGCTGTTTTTT. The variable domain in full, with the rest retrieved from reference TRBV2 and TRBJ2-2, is EPEVTQTPSHQVTQMGQEVILRCVPISNHLYFYWYRQILGQKVEFLVSFYNNEISEKSEIFDDQFSVERPDGSNFTLKIRSTKLEDSAMYFCASSVDTGELFFGEGSRLTVL.

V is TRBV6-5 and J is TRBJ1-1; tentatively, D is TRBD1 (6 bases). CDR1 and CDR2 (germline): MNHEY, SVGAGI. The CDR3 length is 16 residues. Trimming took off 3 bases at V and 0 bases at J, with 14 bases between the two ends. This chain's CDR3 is CASSYLAGALNTEAFF. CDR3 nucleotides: TGTGCCAGCAGTTATTTGGCAGGGGCATTGAACACTGAAGCTTTCTTT.

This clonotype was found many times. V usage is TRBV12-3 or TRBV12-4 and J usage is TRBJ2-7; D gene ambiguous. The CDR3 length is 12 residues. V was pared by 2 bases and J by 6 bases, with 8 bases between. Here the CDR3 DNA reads TGTGCCAGCAGTTTAAGCGCTGGCGAGCAGTACTTC. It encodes CASSLSAGEQYF.

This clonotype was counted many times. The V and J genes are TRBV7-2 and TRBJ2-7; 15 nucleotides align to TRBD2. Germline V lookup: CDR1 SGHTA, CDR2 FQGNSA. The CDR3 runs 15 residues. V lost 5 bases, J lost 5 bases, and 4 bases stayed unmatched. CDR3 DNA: TGTGCCAGCAGCCGGACTAGCGGGAGGGAAAACGAGCAGTACTTC. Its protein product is CASSRTSGRENEQYF.

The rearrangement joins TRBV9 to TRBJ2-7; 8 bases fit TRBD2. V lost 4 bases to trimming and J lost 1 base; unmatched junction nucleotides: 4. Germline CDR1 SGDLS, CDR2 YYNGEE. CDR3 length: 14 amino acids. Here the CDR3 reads CASSSGSFSYEQYF. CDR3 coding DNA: TGTGCCAGCAGCAGCGGGAGTTTTTCCTACGAGCAGTACTTC.

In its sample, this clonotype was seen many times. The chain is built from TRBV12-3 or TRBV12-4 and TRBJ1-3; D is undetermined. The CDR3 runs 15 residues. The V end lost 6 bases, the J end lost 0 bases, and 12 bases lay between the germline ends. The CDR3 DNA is TGTGCCAGCAGACCCAATCCGAGCTCTGGAAACACCATATATTTT. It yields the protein CASRPNPSSGNTIYF.

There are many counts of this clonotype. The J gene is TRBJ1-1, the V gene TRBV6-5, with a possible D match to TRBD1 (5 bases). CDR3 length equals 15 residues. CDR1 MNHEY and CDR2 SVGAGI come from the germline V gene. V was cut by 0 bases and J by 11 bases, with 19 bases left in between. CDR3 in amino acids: CASSYSVQLSREAFF. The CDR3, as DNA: TGTGCCAGCAGTTACTCGGTTCAGCTCAGCAGGGAGGCTTTCTTT.

The CDR3 protein is CASSDRYRDPNYEQYF. The CDR3 bases are TGTGCCAGCAGCGACAGGTACCGGGACCCGAACTACGAGCAGTACTTC. The chain has TRBV6-1 and TRBJ2-7; maybe TRBD1 (6 bases). Germline assignment: CDR1 MNHNS and CDR2 SASEGT. Trimming removed 6 bases from V and 3 bases from J, with 21 bases in between. The length of the CDR3 is 16 residues.

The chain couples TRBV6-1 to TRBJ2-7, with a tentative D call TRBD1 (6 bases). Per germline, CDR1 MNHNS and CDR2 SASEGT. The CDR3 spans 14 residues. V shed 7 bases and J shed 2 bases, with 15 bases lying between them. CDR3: CASNKGDTTYEQYF. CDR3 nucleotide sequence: TGTGCCAGCAACAAGGGGGATACGACCTACGAGCAGTACTTC.

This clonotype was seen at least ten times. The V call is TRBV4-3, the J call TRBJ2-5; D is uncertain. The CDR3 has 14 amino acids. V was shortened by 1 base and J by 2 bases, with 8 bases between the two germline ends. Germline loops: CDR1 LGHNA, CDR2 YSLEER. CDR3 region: CASSQGLGQETQYF. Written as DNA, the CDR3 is TGCGCCAGCAGCCAAGGCCTGGGGCAAGAGACCCAGTACTTC.

CDR3 in DNA: TGTTCCTCCGTCCAGAACACTGAAGCTTTCTTT. Amino acids: CSSVQNTEAFF. This rearrangement joins TRBV30 to TRBJ1-1; no firm D call. Germline assignment: CDR1 GTSNPN and CDR2 SVGIG (reference sequence). The CDR3 is 11 amino acids.

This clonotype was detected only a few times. CDR3 in DNA: TGTGCCAGCAGCTTAGCAGGGGACAGGGCTAACTATGGCTACACCTTC. Amino acids: CASSLAGDRANYGYTF. The chain has TRBV7-2 and TRBJ1-2; 9 bases map to TRBD1. CDR1 SGHTA and CDR2 FQGNSA come from the germline V gene. With 0 bases clipped from V and 0 bases from J, the junction kept 2 bases outside the gene matches. CDR3 size: 16 residues.

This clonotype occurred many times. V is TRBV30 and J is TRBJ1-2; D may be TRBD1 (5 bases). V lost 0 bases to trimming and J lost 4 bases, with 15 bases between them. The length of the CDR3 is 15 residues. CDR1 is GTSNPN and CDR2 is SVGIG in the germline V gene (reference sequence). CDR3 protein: CAWSVRGDALYGYTF. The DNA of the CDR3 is TGTGCCTGGAGTGTTCGAGGGGACGCGCTCTATGGCTACACCTTC.

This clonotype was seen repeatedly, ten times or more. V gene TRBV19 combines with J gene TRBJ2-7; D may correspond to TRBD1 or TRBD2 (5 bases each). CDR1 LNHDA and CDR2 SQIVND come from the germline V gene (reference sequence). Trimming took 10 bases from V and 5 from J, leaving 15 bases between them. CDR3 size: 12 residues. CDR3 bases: TGTGCCACCTCGCGGGTAGGGGACGAGCAGTACTTC. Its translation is CATSRVGDEQYF.

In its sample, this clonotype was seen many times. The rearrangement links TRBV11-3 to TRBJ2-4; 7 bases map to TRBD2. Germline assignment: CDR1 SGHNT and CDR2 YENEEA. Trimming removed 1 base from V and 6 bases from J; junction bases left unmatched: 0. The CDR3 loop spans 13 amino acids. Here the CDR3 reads CASSLGEGNIQYF. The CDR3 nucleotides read TGTGCCAGCAGCTTAGGGGAGGGAAACATTCAGTACTTC.

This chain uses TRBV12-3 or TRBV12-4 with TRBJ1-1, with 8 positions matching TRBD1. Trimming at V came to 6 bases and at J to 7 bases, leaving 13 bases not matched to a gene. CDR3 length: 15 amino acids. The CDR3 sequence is CASRTLTGAVSEAFF. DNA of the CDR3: TGTGCCAGCAGAACCCTGACAGGGGCTGTAAGTGAAGCTTTCTTT.

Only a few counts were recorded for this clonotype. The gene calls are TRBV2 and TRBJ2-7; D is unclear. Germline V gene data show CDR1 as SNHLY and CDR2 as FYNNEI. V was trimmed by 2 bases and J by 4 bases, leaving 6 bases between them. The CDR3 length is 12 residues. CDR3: CASSEQAYEQYF. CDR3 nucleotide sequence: TGTGCCAGCAGTGAACAAGCTTACGAGCAGTACTTC.

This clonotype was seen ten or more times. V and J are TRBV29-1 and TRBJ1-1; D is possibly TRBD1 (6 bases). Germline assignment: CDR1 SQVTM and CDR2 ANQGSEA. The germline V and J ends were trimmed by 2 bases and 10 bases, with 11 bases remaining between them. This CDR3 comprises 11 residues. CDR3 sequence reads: CSVESGRGAFF. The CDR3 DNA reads TGCAGCGTTGAATCGGGCAGGGGAGCTTTCTTT.

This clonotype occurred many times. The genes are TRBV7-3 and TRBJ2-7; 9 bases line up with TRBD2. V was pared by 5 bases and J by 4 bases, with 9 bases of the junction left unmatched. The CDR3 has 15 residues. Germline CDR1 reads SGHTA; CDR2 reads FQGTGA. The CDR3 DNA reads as TGTGCCAGCAGCCAGTATAGCGGGAGCCTTTACGAGCAGTACTTC. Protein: CASSQYSGSLYEQYF.

The CDR3 bases are TGTGCCAGCAGCTTATTGGCGGAGAACACTGAAGCTTTCTTT. Its protein product is CASSLLAENTEAFF. The chain has TRBV7-2 and TRBJ1-1; D gene unclear. Per the germline V gene, CDR1 is SGHTA and CDR2 is FQGNSA. The V gene lost 2 bases and the J gene lost 1 base, with 8 bases spanning the gap. The CDR3 consists of 14 residues.

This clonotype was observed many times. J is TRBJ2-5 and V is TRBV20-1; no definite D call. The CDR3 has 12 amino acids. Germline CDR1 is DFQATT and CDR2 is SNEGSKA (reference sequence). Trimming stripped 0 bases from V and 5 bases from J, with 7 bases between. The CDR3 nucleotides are TGCAGTGCTAGAGAACCACAGGAGACCCAGTACTTC. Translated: CSAREPQETQYF.

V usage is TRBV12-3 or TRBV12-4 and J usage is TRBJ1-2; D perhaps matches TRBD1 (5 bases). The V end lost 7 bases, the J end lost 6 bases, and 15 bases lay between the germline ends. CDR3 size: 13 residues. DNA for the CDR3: TGTGCCAGCAACGCCGGGACGGTAAATGGCTACACCTTC. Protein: CASNAGTVNGYTF.

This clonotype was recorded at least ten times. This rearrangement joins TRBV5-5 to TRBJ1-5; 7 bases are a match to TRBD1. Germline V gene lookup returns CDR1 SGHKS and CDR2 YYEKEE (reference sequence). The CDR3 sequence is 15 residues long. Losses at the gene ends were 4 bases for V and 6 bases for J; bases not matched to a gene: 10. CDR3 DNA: TGTGCCAGCAGCCCATCCGGGACAGAGAGTCAGCCCCAGCATTTT. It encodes CASSPSGTESQPQHF.

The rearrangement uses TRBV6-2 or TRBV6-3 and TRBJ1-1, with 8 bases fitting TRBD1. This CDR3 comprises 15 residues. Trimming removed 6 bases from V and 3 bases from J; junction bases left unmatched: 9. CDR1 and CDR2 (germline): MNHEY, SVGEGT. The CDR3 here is CASSAIQGGDTEAFF. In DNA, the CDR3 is TGTGCCAGCAGCGCGATACAGGGGGGAGACACTGAAGCTTTCTTT.

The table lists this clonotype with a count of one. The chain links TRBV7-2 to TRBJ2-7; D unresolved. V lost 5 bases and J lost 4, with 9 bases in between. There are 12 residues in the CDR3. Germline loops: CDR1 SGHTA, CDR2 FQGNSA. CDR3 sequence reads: CASSAWGYEQYF. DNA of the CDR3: TGTGCCAGCAGCGCTTGGGGTTACGAGCAGTACTTC.

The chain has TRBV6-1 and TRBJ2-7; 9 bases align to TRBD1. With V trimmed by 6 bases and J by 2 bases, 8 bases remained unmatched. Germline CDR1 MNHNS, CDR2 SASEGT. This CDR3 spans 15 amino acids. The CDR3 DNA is TGTGCCAGCAGGCCCGACGGGACAGGGACCTACGAGCAGTACTTC. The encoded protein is CASRPDGTGTYEQYF.

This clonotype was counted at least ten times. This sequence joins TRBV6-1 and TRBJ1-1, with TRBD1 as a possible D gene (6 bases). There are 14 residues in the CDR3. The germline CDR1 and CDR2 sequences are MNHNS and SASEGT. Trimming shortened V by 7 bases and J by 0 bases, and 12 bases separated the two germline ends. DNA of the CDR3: TGTGCCAGCACCTACACAGGGTTGAACACTGAAGCTTTCTTT. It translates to CASTYTGLNTEAFF.

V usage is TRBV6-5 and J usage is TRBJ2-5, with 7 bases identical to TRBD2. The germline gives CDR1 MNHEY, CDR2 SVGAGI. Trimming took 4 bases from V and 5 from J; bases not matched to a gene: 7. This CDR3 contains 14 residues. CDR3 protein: CASSLTELAETQYF. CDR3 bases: TGTGCCAGCAGTTTAACGGAACTAGCGGAGACCCAGTACTTC.